These T cell receptor beta chains were read from a single sample in a study of blood T cell repertoires in COVID-19. TCRdb keeps only in-frame clones here, not all; method: immunoSEQ multiplex PCR. The sample records around 210,000 clones, 88% being singletons. What was sequenced was peripheral blood. Every receptor here comes from a man younger than 35 with active or convalescent COVID-19. CDR3s leave out the opening cysteine and the closing phenylalanine or tryptophan. The order of the fields is V gene, CDR3 protein.

TRBV29-1	SVETGWGYT
TRBV7-2	ASSLAGGRNEQF
TRBV13	ASSLGLAEYQETQY
TRBV6-5	ASSRTAPWDGYT
TRBV7-6	ASSLVQGGTGELF
TRBV12-5	ASGLVRGLGETQY
TRBV5-1	ASSLEGQTNTEAF
TRBV18	ASSSGTANTGELF
TRBV30	AWSAGRGDGYT
TRBV5-1	ASSLEFLASKPLH
TRBV14	ASSQDVLGRPNTEAF
TRBV27	ASSSPRGAYNEQF
TRBV3-1/TRBV3-2	ASMGGTEAF
TRBV2	ASSEGGSGVQY
TRBV25-1	ASSEGWAGYNEQF
TRBV7-2	ASSLQGVLAGANVLT
TRBV28	ASSRGWGTQY
TRBV10-2	ASSTAGVYNEQF
TRBV5-8	ASSSTGGYNSPLH
TRBV6-5	ASSYGQGGNTIY
TRBV5-1	ASSLTGNEKLF
TRBV29-1	SVGQGWNTEAF
TRBV28	ASSLYEQY
TRBV18	ASSLGTGGLDTEAF
TRBV7-9	ASSLGGLAAF
TRBV28	ASNPPVSYEQY
TRBV28	ASSFLDRGNTEAF
TRBV7-9	ASSLTSGGHEKLF
TRBV27	ASSLRTENSPLH
TRBV6-5	ASSHTGNTEAF
TRBV12-5	ASGLVLAGPTPSYEQY
TRBV11-2	ASSFTVPNEKLF
TRBV19	ATLPWTDSNQPQH
TRBV6-4	ASSDGHHSGANVLT
TRBV5-1	ASSLVRRRGDYGYT
TRBV29-1	SVLQGGDTEAF
TRBV7-6	ASSLGSSGARGFNTGELF
TRBV3-1/TRBV3-2	ASSQWVTSTDTQY
TRBV5-4	AWGAEQGGQPQH
TRBV18	ASSPPRGGVGRTEAF
TRBV6-2/TRBV6-3	ASSYSQQGPFNYEQY
TRBV12-3/TRBV12-4	ASSQKETQY
TRBV9	ASSPRGTGGNTIY
TRBV30	AWSTGTGSYNEQF
TRBV5-6	ASSLDRRANQETQY